This T cell receptor (beta chain) appears in the sequencing data of a study of cytomegalovirus exposure and HLA in healthy donors. With regard to this clone: Its target is unknown.

Overall study findings and caveats: Presence/absence analyses took donor sequencing depth as roughly uniform.

PCR used 60 Vbeta primers and 13 Jbeta primers. Some clones are missing from TCRdb's copy, which holds only in-frame ones; the method was immunoSEQ multiplex PCR. The sample has roughly 110,000 clones, 60% to 75% seen once. CDR1 SGHNT and CDR2 YYREEE come from the germline V gene (reference sequence). The CDR3 spans 16 residues. The junction had 7 bases not matched to a gene; V was cut back by 4 bases and J by 2 bases. The chain recombines TRBV5-4 with TRBJ2-2; 8 nucleotides match TRBD2. Material for sequencing was PBMCs. The clonotype comes from a male donor in good health and CMV-seropositive. For the CDR3, the DNA is TGTGCCAGCAGCCCCCAGCGGGGGCACAACACCGGGGAGCTGTTTTTT. This codes for CASSPQRGHNTGELFF. Combining the CDR3 with reference TRBV5-4 and TRBJ2-2 gives the whole variable domain ETGVTQSPTHLIKTRGQQVTLRCSSQSGHNTVSWYQQALGQGPQFIFQYYREEENGRGNFPPRFSGLQFPNYSSELNVNALELDDSALYLCASSPQRGHNTGELFFGEGSRLTVL.